The 21 T cell receptor beta chains presented below share a single source sample, sequenced in a study of blood T cells in healthy people across ages. Sample-barcoded 5' priming and a J-beta primer mix drove a second PCR of 7 to 11 cycles. MiXCR, applied by TCRdb to the 5' RACE reads, yields one record per CDR3 protein. The sample consists of about 1.8 million distinct CDR3 sequences, just under 50% of them appearing once. The sequenced sample was blood. These receptors all come from a woman aged 40 to 55 in good health.

This chain connects TRBV28 to TRBJ1-4; a weak D match, TRBD1 (6 bases). Germline-derived CDR1 and CDR2 are MDHEN and SYDVKM. The length of the CDR3 is 15 residues. V lost 6 bases and J 5 bases, leaving 16 bases between the germline ends. CDR3 in amino acids: CASSPGGQINEKLFF. The CDR3 DNA is TGTGCCAGCAGCCCCGGGGGGCAGATAAATGAAAAACTGTTTTTT. The variable domain in full, with the rest retrieved from reference TRBV28 and TRBJ1-4, is DVKVTQSSRYLVKRTGEKVFLECVQDMDHENMFWYRQDPGLGLRLIYFSYDVKMKEKGDIPEGYSVSREKKERFSLILESASTNQTSMYLCASSPGGQINEKLFFGSGTQLSVL.

The chain is built from TRBV7-2 and TRBJ1-2; D call uncertain. The CDR3 extends over 14 amino acids. Germline V gene data show CDR1 as SGHTA and CDR2 as FQGNSA. V lost 2 bases, J lost 6 bases, and 13 bases lay in between. The CDR3 region has the DNA TGTGCCAGCAGCTTACGTTTTAATAAGAATGGCTACACCTTC. Translated: CASSLRFNKNGYTF.

The chain combines TRBV11-1 with TRBJ1-2, with TRBD1 matching 7 bases. J gave up 4 bases and V 5 bases, and 10 bases lay outside the gene matches. The length of the CDR3 is 15 residues. CDR1 and CDR2 (germline): SGHAT, FQDESV (reference sequence). The chain's CDR3 is CASSPFWDSTYGYTF. CDR3 bases: TGTGCCAGCAGCCCCTTTTGGGACAGTACCTATGGCTACACCTTC.

This clonotype was counted between two and nine times. The rearrangement uses TRBV28 and TRBJ2-5; 7 bases align to TRBD2. The V gene's germline CDR1 is MDHEN and CDR2 SYDVKM. The CDR3 has 15 residues. With V trimmed by 3 bases and J by 2 bases, 6 bases remained unmatched. CDR3 sequence: CASSLGGAAQETQYF. For the CDR3, the DNA is TGTGCCAGCAGTTTGGGAGGGGCCGCACAAGAGACCCAGTACTTC.

Here the CDR3 reads CASSSSTSGVETQYF. Here the CDR3 DNA reads TGTGCCAGCAGTTCCTCGACTAGCGGGGTAGAGACCCAGTACTTC. The rearrangement uses TRBV6-5 and TRBJ2-7; 11 bases agree with TRBD2. The J call may be faulty, since TRBJ2-5 better matches the DNA end. This CDR3 is built from 15 residues. CDR1 is MNHEY, CDR2 SVGAGI, per germline.

The chain is built from TRBV20-1 and TRBJ2-3; 11 bases map to TRBD2. The CDR3 is made up of 15 amino acids. Losses at the gene ends were 5 bases for V and 4 bases for J; bases not matched to a gene: 8. From germline, CDR1 is DFQATT and CDR2 SNEGSKA (reference sequence). The CDR3 bases are TGCAGTGCTTCCTCTAGCGGGGGGCTCCCAGATACGCAGTATTTT. Translating it yields CSASSSGGLPDTQYF.

The chain is built from TRBV20-1 and TRBJ2-1, with TRBD2 matching 13 bases. Germline lookup yields CDR1 DFQATT and CDR2 SNEGSKA (reference sequence). The CDR3 consists of 17 residues. V lost 4 bases to trimming and J lost 4 bases; unmatched junction nucleotides: 10. The CDR3 coding sequence is TGCAGTGCTACCTCTCAACTAGCGGGGGGGACTTACAATGAGCAGTTCTTC. This gives the protein CSATSQLAGGTYNEQFF.

The V gene is TRBV6-6, the J gene TRBJ1-5, with 10 bases fitting TRBD1. This CDR3 is built from 15 residues. Germline lookup yields CDR1 MNHNY and CDR2 SVGAGI (reference sequence). With 7 bases clipped from V and 4 bases from J, the junction kept 7 bases outside the gene matches. The CDR3 nucleotides are TGTGCCAGCAATATGGACAGGGGGTCAAATCAGCCCCAGCATTTT. As protein: CASNMDRGSNQPQHF.

This chain links TRBV4-1 with TRBJ1-1, with 8 positions matching TRBD1. This CDR3 has 15 amino acids. The junction had 6 bases not matched to a gene; V was cut back by 3 bases and J by 3 bases. In germline, CDR1 is MGHRA, CDR2 YSYEKL. In DNA, the CDR3 is TGCGCCAGCAGCCACACCACAGGGGGTGACACTGAAGCTTTCTTT. Its protein product is CASSHTTGGDTEAFF.

The chain is built from TRBV20-1 and TRBJ1-1, with D unresolved. CDR1 and CDR2 (germline): DFQATT, SNEGSKA (reference sequence). Trimming removed 0 bases at V and 5 bases at J, with 13 bases between. CDR3 length equals 14 residues. CDR3 sequence (DNA): TGCAGTGCTAGAGATCTTAGCGGGGAGACTGAAGCTTTCTTT. It encodes CSARDLSGETEAFF.

The V call is TRBV20-1, the J call TRBJ2-5; TRBD1 matches at 10 bases. After removal of 6 bases from V and 2 bases from J, the junction contained 9 bases not matched to a gene. Looked up from germline, CDR1 is DFQATT and CDR2 is SNEGSKA (reference sequence). CDR3 length: 15 amino acids. The CDR3 DNA reads TGCAGTGCCGCCCCCCCGGACAGGGGGCAAGAGACCCAGTACTTC. Its protein product is CSAAPPDRGQETQYF.

This clonotype has just a few counts. The chain uses TRBV4-3 and TRBJ2-7; 8 nucleotides match TRBD1. V was clipped by 4 bases and J by 3 bases; unmatched bases: 17. Germline values: CDR1 LGHNA, CDR2 YSLEER. The CDR3 loop spans 18 amino acids. The CDR3 region is CASSRTGTGPFGYYEQYF. CDR3 DNA sequence: TGCGCCAGCAGCCGAACCGGGACAGGACCCTTTGGATACTACGAGCAGTACTTC.

This clonotype was seen more than once but under ten times. The rearrangement joins TRBV7-8 to TRBJ2-7; D unresolved. V lost 11 bases to trimming and J lost 5 bases, with 16 bases between them. This CDR3 region has 12 residues. Looked up from germline, CDR1 is SGHVS and CDR2 is FQNEAQ. DNA for the CDR3: TGTGCCGGTGGGTTTTCGAGCGACGAGCAGTACTTC. Its translation is CAGGFSSDEQYF. Full variable domain (missing parts from reference TRBV7-8 and TRBJ2-7): GAGVSQSPRYKVAKRGQDVALRCDPISGHVSLFWYQQALGQGPEFLTYFQNEAQLDKSGLPSDRFFAERPEGSVSTLKIQRTQQEDSAVYLCAGGFSSDEQYFGPGTRLTVT.

The chain is built from TRBV6-1 and TRBJ2-3, with 12 bases lining up with TRBD2. CDR3 length: 17 residues. In germline, CDR1 is MNHNS, CDR2 SASEGT. The junction had 8 bases not matched to a gene; V was cut back by 2 bases and J by 5 bases. The CDR3 bases are TGTGCCAGCAGTGAAATGCTAGCGGGGGGGCTAGTAGATACGCAGTATTTT. It specifies CASSEMLAGGLVDTQYF.

This clonotype was detected only a few times. The CDR3 bases are TGCAGTGCTAGAGATCAGGCCAGGGATCGTGATGAGCAGTTCTTC. Amino acids: CSARDQARDRDEQFF. The chain has TRBV20-1 and TRBJ2-1, with D maybe TRBD1 (5 bases). Germline V gives CDR1 DFQATT, CDR2 SNEGSKA (reference sequence). CDR3 size: 15 residues. Trimming shortened V by 0 bases and J by 8 bases, and 17 bases separated the two germline ends.

This rearrangement joins TRBV5-1 to TRBJ2-1, with TRBD2 matching over 9 bases. With V trimmed by 0 bases and J by 5 bases, 3 bases remained unmatched. The CDR3 covers 15 residues. The V gene's germline CDR1 is SGHRS and CDR2 YFSETQ. The CDR3 is CASSLGVAGDNEQFF. The CDR3 coding sequence is TGCGCCAGCAGCTTGGGAGTAGCGGGGGACAATGAGCAGTTCTTC.

The chain carries TRBV20-1 and TRBJ1-2, with 8 nucleotides matching TRBD1. Losses at the gene ends were 2 bases for V and 0 bases for J; bases not matched to a gene: 8. The CDR3 sequence is 16 residues long. Germline loops: CDR1 DFQATT, CDR2 SNEGSKA (reference sequence). This CDR3 reads CSARSRQGRANYGYTF. In nucleotides, the CDR3 is TGCAGTGCTAGATCCCGACAGGGGCGGGCTAACTATGGCTACACCTTC.

The chain uses TRBV20-1 and TRBJ2-7, with D possibly TRBD1 on 5 matching bases. The CDR3 has 14 residues. Germline values: CDR1 DFQATT, CDR2 SNEGSKA (reference sequence). V lost 5 bases to trimming and J lost 3 bases, with 17 bases between them. Here the CDR3 reads CSASNTQGLYEQYF. DNA for the CDR3: TGCAGTGCTTCGAATACCCAGGGTCTCTACGAGCAGTACTTC.

This rearrangement joins TRBV4-1 to TRBJ1-2, with D unresolved. V lost 3 bases to trimming and J lost 5 bases, with 10 bases between them. The CDR3 extends over 13 amino acids. Germline V CDR1 and CDR2: MGHRA, YSYEKL. The CDR3 loop reads CASSHSSLYGYTF. CDR3 nucleotides: TGCGCCAGCAGCCATTCCAGTCTATATGGCTACACCTTC.

This chain links TRBV6-6 with TRBJ1-2; TRBD1 aligns across 12 bases. The CDR3 totals 16 residues. Germline CDR1 reads MNHNY; CDR2 reads SVGAGI (reference sequence). Unmatched junction bases numbered 6, after V lost 5 bases and J lost 2 bases. The CDR3 region has the DNA TGTGCCAGCAGTACCCGGGACAGGGGGCGGAACTATGGCTACACCTTC. Translation: CASSTRDRGRNYGYTF.

The chain links TRBV20-1 to TRBJ1-1; 7 positions match TRBD1. The V and J ends lost 6 bases and 3 bases, in that order; junction bases with no gene match: 10. In germline, CDR1 is DFQATT, CDR2 SNEGSKA (reference sequence). The CDR3 spans 14 residues. The CDR3 DNA is TGCAGTGCGCCTAAGGGGGCTCCGGACACTGAAGCTTTCTTT. Translated, it gives CSAPKGAPDTEAFF.